This TCR beta chain was identified during a study of blood T cell repertoires in COVID-19. As for the study in general: Sources were T cells, B-cell-depleted T cells, or PBMCs; the material itself was cDNA or gDNA.

The repertoire was sequenced with immunoSEQ multiplex PCR; TCRdb's copy has only in-frame clones and lacks some. The table records 120,000 or so clones, approximately 90% of them present only once. CDR1 is MGHRA, CDR2 YSYEKL, per germline. The CDR3 extends over 14 amino acids. V was clipped by 0 bases and J by 14 bases, with 18 bases between them. The chain uses TRBV4-1 and TRBJ2-3; a weak D match, TRBD2 (6 bases). The receptor was isolated from a human donor in a cohort sampled during active COVID-19. The source material was peripheral blood. The CDR3 DNA is TGCGCCAGCAGCCAAGATGGACCCGGGACTCATCGGTATTTT. Translation gives CASSQDGPGTHRYF.